The next 3 T cell receptor beta chains were all read from a single sample in a study of cytomegalovirus exposure and HLA in healthy donors. Vbeta (60) and Jbeta (13) primers were used in the PCR. Some clones are missing from TCRdb's copy, which holds only in-frame ones; the method was immunoSEQ multiplex PCR. The data contain 90,000 to 150,000 clones, roughly 80% of them singletons. Sequenced sample: PBMCs. Source of these receptors: a woman younger than 45 in good health and CMV-seropositive.

This sequence joins TRBV5-5 and TRBJ2-7, with a possible D match to TRBD2 (7 bases). The germline gives CDR1 SGHKS, CDR2 YYEKEE (reference sequence). V gave up 4 bases and J gave up 1 base, with 15 bases separating them. The CDR3 has 15 amino acids. CDR3 sequence reads: CASSRVGGQSYEQYF. The CDR3 nucleotides are TGTGCCAGCAGCCGGGTGGGGGGGCAGTCCTACGAGCAGTACTTC.

This chain links TRBV5-1 with TRBJ1-1; no reliable D call. Trimming stripped 0 bases from V and 2 bases from J, with 14 bases between. The CDR3 has 16 residues. Germline CDR1 reads SGHRS; CDR2 reads YFSETQ. The CDR3 region has the DNA TGCGCCAGCAGCTTGGATATGCGGGCTCCTAACACTGAAGCTTTCTTT. Encoded protein: CASSLDMRAPNTEAFF.

The genes are TRBV9 and TRBJ1-6; 8 bases match TRBD1. The CDR3 runs to 15 residues. The germline CDR1 and CDR2 sequences are SGDLS and YYNGEE. Trimming took 4 bases from V and 10 from J; bases not matched to a gene: 10. CDR3 sequence: CASSHTDRGGSPLHF. The CDR3 DNA sequence: TGTGCCAGCAGCCATACAGACAGGGGCGGCTCACCCCTCCACTTT.